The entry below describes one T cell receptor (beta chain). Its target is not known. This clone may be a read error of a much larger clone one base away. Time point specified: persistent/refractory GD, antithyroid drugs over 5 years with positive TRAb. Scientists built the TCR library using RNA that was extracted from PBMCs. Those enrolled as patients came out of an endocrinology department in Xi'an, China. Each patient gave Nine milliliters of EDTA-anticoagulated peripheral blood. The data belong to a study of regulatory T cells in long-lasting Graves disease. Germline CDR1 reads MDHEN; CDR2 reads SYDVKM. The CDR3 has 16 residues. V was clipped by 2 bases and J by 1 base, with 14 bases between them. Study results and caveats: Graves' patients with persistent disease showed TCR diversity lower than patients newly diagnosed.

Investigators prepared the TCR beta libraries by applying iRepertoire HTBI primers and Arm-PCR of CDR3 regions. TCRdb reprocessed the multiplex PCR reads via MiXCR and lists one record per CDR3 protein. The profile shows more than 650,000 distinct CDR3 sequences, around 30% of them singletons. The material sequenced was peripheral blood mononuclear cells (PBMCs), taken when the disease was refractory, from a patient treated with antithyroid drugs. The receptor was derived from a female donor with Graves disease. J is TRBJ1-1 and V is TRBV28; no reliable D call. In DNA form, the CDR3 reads TGTGCCAGCAGTTTAACCGGCCTCGGATGGAACACTGAAGCTTTCTTT. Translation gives CASSLTGLGWNTEAFF.